This T cell receptor (beta chain) is from a study of blood T cell repertoires in COVID-19. For the study at large: Samples came from the United States, Italy and Spain, spanning acute and convalescent COVID-19. PBMCs, B-cell-depleted T cells, or T cells provided the cDNA or gDNA that made up the material.

Original analysis: Nucleated cell number was recorded as an estimate derived from reference gene primer amplification. Profiled with immunoSEQ multiplex PCR; TCRdb holds only in-frame clones, not every one. The D gene and trimming were derived from the DNA, and the V and J assignments and clone size from that table. The sample yields 110,000 to 150,000 clones, approximately 87% seen once. In this sample, this clone turned up once. The CDR3 is 13 amino acids. Germline assignment: CDR1 SNHLY and CDR2 FYNNEI. With 9 bases clipped from V and 1 base from J, the junction kept 3 bases outside the gene matches.

The rearrangement links TRBV2 to TRBJ2-5; 9 bases map to TRBD2. The source is a human donor in a cohort sampled during active COVID-19. The sample was peripheral blood. CDR3 nucleotides: TGTGCCAGAACGACTAGCGGCCAAGAGACCCAGTACTTC. This codes for CARTTSGQETQYF.